The rows below give T cell receptor beta chains drawn from one sample of a study of shared clonotypes between healthy human individuals. Clones were read by immunoSEQ multiplex PCR, and TCRdb kept only the in-frame ones, dropping some. The repertoire holds about 2.5 million clones, roughly 90% seen once, with approximately 0.4% in the top ten. What was sequenced was naive CD4+ T cells from PBMCs. The receptors come from a man aged 18-30 years in good health. Some clones in this sample may be carry-over from other donors' samples. Both conserved end residues are part of each CDR3. A D gene is named only where the DNA matches it firmly. Expanded clones are given a class, and other clones once, few, many or no size at all.

d_gene	v_gene	abundance	j_gene	CDR3nt	CDR3aa
.	TRBV5-6	.	TRBJ2-7	TGTGCCAGCAGCCTTTTAGACCACGAGCAGTACTTC	CASSLLDHEQYF
TRBD1	TRBV28	.	TRBJ2-2	TGTGCCAGCAGGACCGGGACAGGAGCCACCGGGGAGCTGTTTTTT	CASRTGTGATGELFF
TRBD1	TRBV29-1	.	TRBJ1-3	TGCAGCGTCATATGGACAGGCCGCTCTGGAAACACCATATATTTT	CSVIWTGRSGNTIYF
.	TRBV30	.	TRBJ2-7	TGTGCCTGGAACCACCGGGGGGAGCAGTACTTC	CAWNHRGEQYF
.	TRBV5-1	.	TRBJ2-5	TGCGCCAGCAGCAGAGGAACCAACAGGGAGCAAGAGACCCAGTACTTC	CASSRGTNREQETQYF
TRBD2	TRBV5-1	.	TRBJ2-7	TGCGCCAGCAGCTTGCGGACTAGCGGGAGGGGGGCTGGCGAGCAGTACTTC	CASSLRTSGRGAGEQYF
TRBD2	TRBV6-1	.	TRBJ2-3	TGTGCCAGCAGTGTACTAGCGGGAGGGTCCACAGATACGCAGTATTTT	CASSVLAGGSTDTQYF
TRBD2	TRBV30	.	TRBJ2-4	TGTGCCTGGAGCCGAGGACTAGCGGTAAACATTCAGTACTTC	CAWSRGLAVNIQYF
.	TRBV6-1	.	TRBJ2-7	TGTGCCAGCAGTGCCGACAGGAGCTCCTACGAGCAGTACTTC	CASSADRSSYEQYF
TRBD2	TRBV4-2	.	TRBJ2-1	TGTGCCAGCAGCCAAGATAGGGGTAGCGGGAGGGCCGACAATGAGCAGTTCTTC	CASSQDRGSGRADNEQFF
.	TRBV7-2	.	TRBJ1-4	TGTGCCAGCAGCTCCATAGATGGTGAAAAACTGTTTTTT	CASSSIDGEKLFF
TRBD2	TRBV5-1	.	TRBJ2-1	TGCGCCAGCAGCTTGGTGGGGGTGCGGGAGATCGCTACCGCCCTGTTCTTC	CASSLVGVREIATALFF
TRBD2	TRBV7-2	.	TRBJ2-1	TGTGCCAGCAGCACAGGGACTAGCGGGAGTTGGTATTATAATGAGCAGTTCTTC	CASSTGTSGSWYYNEQFF
TRBD2	TRBV18	.	TRBJ2-1	TGTGCCAGCTCCCTCGGACTAGCGGGAGGACCAAGCTCCTACAATGAGCAGTTCTTC	CASSLGLAGGPSSYNEQFF
TRBD2	TRBV2	.	TRBJ2-5	TGTGCCAGCAGTTGGGGAAGCGGGAGACAAGAGACCCAGTACTTC	CASSWGSGRQETQYF
TRBD1	TRBV28	.	TRBJ2-1	TGTGCCAGCAGTCTCGTAGGGACAGGGGGCCATGAGCAGTTCTTC	CASSLVGTGGHEQFF
TRBD2	TRBV7-2	.	TRBJ2-5	TGTGCCAGCAGCTTCAGCGGGAAAGAGACCCAGTACTTC	CASSFSGKETQYF
TRBD2	TRBV2	.	TRBJ2-2	TGTGCCAGCCTCTTACTGGGCGGGAGCAACACCGGGGAGCTGTTTTTT	CASLLLGGSNTGELFF
TRBD1	TRBV5-1	.	TRBJ2-1	TGCGCCAGCAGCGGGCCGATAGAAGGGGGCTTCAATGAGCAGTTCTTC	CASSGPIEGGFNEQFF
TRBD1	TRBV7-2	.	TRBJ2-7	TGTGCCAGCAGCTCCGTGGCGGACAGGGAATTCGCGCAGTACTTC	CASSSVADREFAQYF
.	TRBV5-1	.	TRBJ2-3	TGCGCCAGCAGCTTGGCCTTGTCACACCGAGATACGCAGTATTTT	CASSLALSHRDTQYF
.	TRBV2	.	TRBJ1-2	TGTGCCAGCAGTGAGTACGGTGGCTACACCTTC	CASSEYGGYTF
.	TRBV5-4	.	TRBJ1-2	TGTGCCAGCAGCTCCCGGGCACAGGGCTCCAATAACTATGGCTACACCTTC	CASSSRAQGSNNYGYTF
.	TRBV2	.	TRBJ1-1	TGTGCCAGCGGCCAGGTAGTAGTCACTGAAGCTTTCTTT	CASGQVVVTEAFF
TRBD1	TRBV19	.	TRBJ1-5	TGTGCCAGTAGCGGGACAGCCGGCGGGCTTAGCAATCAGCCCCAGCATTTT	CASSGTAGGLSNQPQHF
.	TRBV5-8	once	TRBJ1-2	TGTGCCAGCAGCTTGGCCCCAGGGATCGATGGCTACACCTTC	CASSLAPGIDGYTF
.	TRBV11-3	once	TRBJ2-3	TGTGCCAGCAGCTTAGAGACGAGAGATACGCAGTATTTT	CASSLETRDTQYF
TRBD1	TRBV7-9	.	TRBJ1-1	TGTGCCAGCAGCCCTAGGACCCAGGGGGGTTACACTGAAGCTTTCTTT	CASSPRTQGGYTEAFF
.	TRBV14	.	TRBJ2-7	TGTGCCAGCAGCCAAGATTCTAGAAGGGGACCCCAGTACTTC	CASSQDSRRGPQYF
TRBD1	TRBV6-1	.	TRBJ1-4	TGTGCCAGCCGAGGACAGGCTGATGAAAAACTGTTTTTT	CASRGQADEKLFF
TRBD2	TRBV7-6	.	TRBJ2-2	TGTGCCAGCAGCTTAGCGAGGCTAGCGGGAACTAACACCGGGGAGCTGTTTTTT	CASSLARLAGTNTGELFF
TRBD1	TRBV7-9	.	TRBJ2-5	TGTGCCAGCAGCTTAGGGGACAGGGGGTACCAAGAGACCCAGTACTTC	CASSLGDRGYQETQYF
.	TRBV11-2	.	TRBJ1-1	TGTGCCAGCAGCACTGGGACTAGGGGACGGCCTGAAGCTTTCTTT	CASSTGTRGRPEAFF
TRBD2	TRBV9	.	TRBJ2-1	TGTGCCAGCAGCACCAAACCCGGGACTAGCGGTCGGAATGAGCAGTTCTTC	CASSTKPGTSGRNEQFF
.	TRBV7-2	.	TRBJ2-2	TGTGCCTTAAAGGGAGCACGAGGCACCGGGGAGCTGTTTTTT	CALKGARGTGELFF
TRBD1	TRBV11-2	.	TRBJ2-1	TGTGCCAGCAGCTACTCAACAGGGGTGGGGACCTACAATGAGCAGTTCTTC	CASSYSTGVGTYNEQFF
TRBD2	TRBV15	.	TRBJ2-3	TGTGCCACCAGCAGAGCCCAGCGGGAAGGTGCAGATACGCAGTATTTT	CATSRAQREGADTQYF
TRBD2	TRBV29-1	.	TRBJ2-3	TGCAGCGTTAACCCGGGACTAGCGGGAGCAGATACGCAGTATTTT	CSVNPGLAGADTQYF
TRBD1	TRBV5-8	once	TRBJ1-4	TGTGCCAGCAGCCCGGGACAGGGGTCAACTAATGAAAAACTGTTTTTT	CASSPGQGSTNEKLFF